The rows below give T cell receptor beta chains drawn from one sample of a study of identical twins. TCRdb ran MiXCR on the 5' RACE reads and lists one entry per CDR3 protein. The profile shows around 550,000 distinct CDR3 sequences, over 12% of them singletons. This same sample was also part of a study on yellow fever vaccine responses in identical twins.

Sequencing was carried out using CD4+ T cells sorted from blood. Receptors were obtained from a woman under 30 in good health. Each CDR3 is given with its conserved first and last residue. The D gene is left open where the match is weak. Not every row has a clone size; where given, it reads once, few, many or a size class.

>few|TRBJ2-3|TRBD1|TRBV19
CASTDRGLTDTQYF
>.|TRBJ2-3|TRBD2|TRBV6-1
CASSGVAGNVHTQYF
>few|TRBJ2-1|TRBD2|TRBV11-2
CASSLDRGGPGFF
>.|TRBJ2-1|.|TRBV27
CASHSSRRGSYNEQFF
>many|TRBJ2-1|TRBD2|TRBV5-1
CASSLVLAGIGNEQFF
>.|TRBJ2-1|.|TRBV14
CASSQGGGRYQYNEQFF
>few|TRBJ1-2|.|TRBV6-4
CASSETGAPGSGYTF
>few|TRBJ1-6|.|TRBV11-2
CASSQGTNSPLHF
>.|TRBJ1-4|TRBD1|TRBV9
CASSRLGQGGTNEKLFF
>.|TRBJ2-3|.|TRBV20-1
CSAMSPDTQYF
>few|TRBJ1-3|.|TRBV28
CAIKLRDPSGNTIYF
>.|TRBJ2-3|.|TRBV7-2
CASKGQRTDTQYF
>.|TRBJ2-1|.|TRBV20-1
CSAREVDEQFF
>few|TRBJ2-4|TRBD1|TRBV7-9
CASSPTGLALNIQYF
>.|TRBJ2-3|TRBD2|TRBV11-1
CASRPGTTDTDTQYF
>.|TRBJ1-6|.|TRBV5-5
CASSMGHFNSPLHF
>few|TRBJ2-1|.|TRBV27
CASRQSGGAYNEQFF
>many|TRBJ1-1|.|TRBV28
CASRASGRSTEAFF
>many|TRBJ2-1|TRBD2|TRBV12-3/TRBV12-4
CASRDGDYNNEQFF
>.|TRBJ1-2|TRBD1|TRBV28
CASSEGTGDPYGYTF
>.|TRBJ2-1|TRBD2|TRBV18
CASSPSGRRIYNEQFF
>.|TRBJ1-5|.|TRBV19
CASSISGWFSNQPQHF
>few|TRBJ1-5|.|TRBV7-8
CASSLAAGVQPQHF
>many|TRBJ1-2|.|TRBV28
CASSFPQAGPNYGYTF
>few|TRBJ2-7|.|TRBV20-1
CSASAAFWERDYEQYF
>few|TRBJ1-5|.|TRBV19
CASSIVGQHSNQPQHF
>.|TRBJ1-5|.|TRBV6-6
CASTGQDNQPQHF
>few|TRBJ1-6|.|TRBV15
CVTSRDKGNSPLHF
>few|TRBJ2-1|TRBD2|TRBV4-1
CASSQASGRYNEQFF
>.|TRBJ2-1|TRBD2|TRBV12-3/TRBV12-4
CASTSGTSGIRAQFF
>.|TRBJ2-7|.|TRBV29-1
CSGLFRGSGYEQYF
>few|TRBJ2-3|.|TRBV12-3/TRBV12-4
CASRFYTDTQYF
>few|TRBJ2-3|TRBD1|TRBV5-6
CASSSGTGDSTDTQYF
>few|TRBJ2-1|TRBD1|TRBV7-6
CASSGLQGTYNEQFF
>few|TRBJ2-1|.|TRBV7-3
CASSLPRDGEQFF
>.|TRBJ2-1|TRBD2|TRBV7-6
CASSLAGGTRRAEQFF
>.|TRBJ2-2|.|TRBV29-1
CSVTDSPVTGELFF
>.|TRBJ2-2|.|TRBV14
CASSQVSHGIGRSGELFF
>few|TRBJ2-1|.|TRBV6-5
CASSLAGTRGEQFF
>.|TRBJ2-3|TRBD1|TRBV2
CASTFPGQGPPDTQYF
>few|TRBJ2-2|.|TRBV11-2
CASSSLGSLATGLGTGELFF
>many|TRBJ1-2|.|TRBV20-1
CSARDRPGSTYGYTF
>few|TRBJ2-5|.|TRBV29-1
CSVTLLSETQYF
>.|TRBJ2-7|TRBD2|TRBV28
CASSLTSGRFNSYEQYF
>.|TRBJ2-3|TRBD2|TRBV10-3
CALSPGLAGALDTDTQYF
>.|TRBJ2-3|.|TRBV20-1
CSAQTGADTQYF
>few|TRBJ1-2|.|TRBV12-3/TRBV12-4
CASGMGRIYGYTF
>many|TRBJ2-1|.|TRBV5-1
CASSLGSLAQTNNEQFF
>.|TRBJ2-1|.|TRBV20-1
CSAVNAGTRNNEQFF
>few|TRBJ2-4|TRBD1|TRBV20-1
CSASWGDRWDIQYF
>few|TRBJ2-3|.|TRBV15
CATKMGGSTDTQYF
>few|TRBJ1-3|.|TRBV29-1
CSVGGGLSGNTIYF